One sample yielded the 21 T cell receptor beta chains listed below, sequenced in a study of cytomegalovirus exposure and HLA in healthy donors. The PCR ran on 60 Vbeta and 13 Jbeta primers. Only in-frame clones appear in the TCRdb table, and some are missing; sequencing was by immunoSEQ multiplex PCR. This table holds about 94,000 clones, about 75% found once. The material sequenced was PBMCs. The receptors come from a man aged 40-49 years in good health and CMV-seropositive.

CDR3 protein: CASSFDMNTEAFF. The CDR3, as DNA: TGTGCCAGCAGTTTTGACATGAACACTGAAGCTTTCTTT. The J gene is TRBJ1-1, the V gene TRBV9, with D unclear. V shed 5 bases and J shed 0 bases, with 8 bases lying between them. CDR1 and CDR2 from the germline V gene are SGDLS and YYNGEE. The CDR3 spans 13 residues.

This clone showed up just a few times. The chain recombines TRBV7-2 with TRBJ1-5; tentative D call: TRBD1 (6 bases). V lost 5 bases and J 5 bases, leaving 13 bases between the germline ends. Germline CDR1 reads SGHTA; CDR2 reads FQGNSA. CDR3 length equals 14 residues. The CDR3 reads CASSQPGHHQPQHF. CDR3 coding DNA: TGTGCCAGCAGCCAACCGGGACACCATCAGCCCCAGCATTTT.

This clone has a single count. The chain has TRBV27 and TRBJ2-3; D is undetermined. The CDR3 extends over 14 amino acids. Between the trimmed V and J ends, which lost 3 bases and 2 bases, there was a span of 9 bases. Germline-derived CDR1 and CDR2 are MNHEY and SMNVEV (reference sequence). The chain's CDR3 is CASSLFQYTDTQYF. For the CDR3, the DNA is TGTGCCAGCAGTTTGTTCCAGTACACAGATACGCAGTATTTT.

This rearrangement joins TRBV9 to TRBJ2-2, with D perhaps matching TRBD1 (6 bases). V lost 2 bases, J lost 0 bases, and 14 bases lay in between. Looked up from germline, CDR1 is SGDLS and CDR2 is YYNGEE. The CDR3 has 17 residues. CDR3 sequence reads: CASSVSLTGTNTGELFF. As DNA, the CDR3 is TGTGCCAGCAGCGTTTCCCTAACAGGGACGAACACCGGGGAGCTGTTTTTT.

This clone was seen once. The chain's CDR3 is CASSLTRGGSGYTF. In DNA form, the CDR3 reads TGTGCCAGCAGCTTAACCCGAGGGGGTTCTGGCTACACCTTC. The V and J genes are TRBV11-2 and TRBJ1-2, with a tentative D call TRBD1 (6 bases). CDR1 and CDR2 (germline): SGHAT, FQNNGV. V lost 2 bases, J lost 7 bases, and 14 bases lay in between. CDR3 length equals 14 residues.

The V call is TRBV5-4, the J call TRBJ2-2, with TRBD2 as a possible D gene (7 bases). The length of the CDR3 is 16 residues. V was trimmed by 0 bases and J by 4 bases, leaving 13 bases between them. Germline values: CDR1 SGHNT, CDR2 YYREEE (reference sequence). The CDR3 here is CASSLAAGAVTGELFF. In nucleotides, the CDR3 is TGTGCCAGCAGCTTGGCTGCGGGGGCCGTCACCGGGGAGCTGTTTTTT.

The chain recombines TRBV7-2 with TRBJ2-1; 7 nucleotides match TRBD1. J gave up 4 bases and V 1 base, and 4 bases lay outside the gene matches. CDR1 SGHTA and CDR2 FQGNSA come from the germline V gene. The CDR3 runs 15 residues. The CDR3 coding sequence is TGTGCCAGCAGCTTAGACAGGGGATCATACAATGAGCAGTTCTTC. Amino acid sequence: CASSLDRGSYNEQFF.

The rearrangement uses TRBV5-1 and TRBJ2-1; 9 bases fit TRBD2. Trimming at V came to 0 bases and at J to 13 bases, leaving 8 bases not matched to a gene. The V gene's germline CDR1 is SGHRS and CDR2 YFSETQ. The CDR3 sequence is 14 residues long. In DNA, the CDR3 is TGCGCCAGCAGCTTGGGGGCTAGCGGGGAACGACAGTTCTTC. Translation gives CASSLGASGERQFF.

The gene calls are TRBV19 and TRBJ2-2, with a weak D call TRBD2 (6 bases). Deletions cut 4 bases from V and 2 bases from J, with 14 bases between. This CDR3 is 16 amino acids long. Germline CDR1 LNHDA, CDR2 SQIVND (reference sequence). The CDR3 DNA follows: TGTGCCAGTAGTAGGGTGGAGGGGATTAACACCGGGGAGCTGTTTTTT. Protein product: CASSRVEGINTGELFF.

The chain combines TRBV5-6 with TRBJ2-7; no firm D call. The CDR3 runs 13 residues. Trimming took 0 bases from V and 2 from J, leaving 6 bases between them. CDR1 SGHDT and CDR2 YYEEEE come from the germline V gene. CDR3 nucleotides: TGTGCCAGCAGCTTGGACACAGCCTACGAGCAGTACTTC. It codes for CASSLDTAYEQYF.

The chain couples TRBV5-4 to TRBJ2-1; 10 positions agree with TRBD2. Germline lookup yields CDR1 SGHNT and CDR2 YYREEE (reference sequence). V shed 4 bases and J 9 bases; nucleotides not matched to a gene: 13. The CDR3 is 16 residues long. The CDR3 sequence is CASSASGLATWGEQFF. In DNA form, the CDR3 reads TGTGCCAGCAGCGCCTCGGGACTAGCGACCTGGGGTGAGCAGTTCTTC.

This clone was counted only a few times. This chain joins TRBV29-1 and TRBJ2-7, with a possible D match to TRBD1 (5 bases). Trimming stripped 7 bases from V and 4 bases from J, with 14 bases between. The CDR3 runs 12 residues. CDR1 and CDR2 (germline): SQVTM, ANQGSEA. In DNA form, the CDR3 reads TGCAGCGCTCAGGGATTTGCGTACGAGCAGTACTTC. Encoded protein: CSAQGFAYEQYF.

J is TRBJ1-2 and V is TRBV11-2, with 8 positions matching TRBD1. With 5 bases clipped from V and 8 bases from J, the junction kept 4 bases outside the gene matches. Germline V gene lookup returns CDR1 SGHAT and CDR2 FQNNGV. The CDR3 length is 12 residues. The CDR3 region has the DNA TGTGCCAGCAGCGTACAGGGGGGAGGCTACACCTTC. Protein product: CASSVQGGGYTF. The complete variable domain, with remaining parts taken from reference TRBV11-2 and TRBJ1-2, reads EAGVAQSPRYKIIEKRQSVAFWCNPISGHATLYWYQQILGQGPKLLIQFQNNGVVDDSQLPKDRFSAERLKGVDSTLKIQPAKLEDSAVYLCASSVQGGGYTFGSGTRLTVV.

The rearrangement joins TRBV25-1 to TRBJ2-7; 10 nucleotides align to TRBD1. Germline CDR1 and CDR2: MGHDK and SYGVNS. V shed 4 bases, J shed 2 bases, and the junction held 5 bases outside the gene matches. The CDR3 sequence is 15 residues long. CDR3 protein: CASSVSGTGAYEQYF. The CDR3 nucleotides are TGTGCCAGCAGTGTTTCCGGGACAGGGGCCTACGAGCAGTACTTC.

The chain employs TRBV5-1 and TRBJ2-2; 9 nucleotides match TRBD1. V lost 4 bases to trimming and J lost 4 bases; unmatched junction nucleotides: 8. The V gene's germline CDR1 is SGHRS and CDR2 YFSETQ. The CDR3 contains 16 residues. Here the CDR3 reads CASSLGQGRLTGELFF. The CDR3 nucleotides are TGCGCCAGCAGCCTAGGACAGGGGCGTCTCACCGGGGAGCTGTTTTTT.

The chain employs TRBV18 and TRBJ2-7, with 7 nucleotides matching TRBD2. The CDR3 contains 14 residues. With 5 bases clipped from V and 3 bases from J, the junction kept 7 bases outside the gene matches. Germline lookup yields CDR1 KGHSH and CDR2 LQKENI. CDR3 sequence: CASSNSGGNYEQYF. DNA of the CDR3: TGTGCCAGCTCAAACTCGGGGGGTAACTACGAGCAGTACTTC.

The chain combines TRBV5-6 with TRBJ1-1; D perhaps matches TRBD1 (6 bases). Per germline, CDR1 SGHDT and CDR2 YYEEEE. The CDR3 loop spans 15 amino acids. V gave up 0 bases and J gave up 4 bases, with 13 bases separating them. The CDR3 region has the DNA TGTGCCAGCAGCTTGGCCCCAGGGGTGGTCACTGAAGCTTTCTTT. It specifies CASSLAPGVVTEAFF.

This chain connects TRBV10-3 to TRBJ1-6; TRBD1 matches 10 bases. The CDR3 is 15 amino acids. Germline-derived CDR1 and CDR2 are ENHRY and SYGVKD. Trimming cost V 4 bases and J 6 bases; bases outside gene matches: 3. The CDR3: CAISGQGASNSPLHF. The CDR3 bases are TGTGCCATCAGTGGACAGGGGGCAAGTAATTCACCCCTCCACTTT.

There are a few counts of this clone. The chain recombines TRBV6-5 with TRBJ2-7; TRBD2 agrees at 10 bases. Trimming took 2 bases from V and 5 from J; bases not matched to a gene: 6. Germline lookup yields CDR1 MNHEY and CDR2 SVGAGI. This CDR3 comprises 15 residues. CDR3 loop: CASSYTASGRNEQYF. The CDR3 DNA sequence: TGTGCCAGCAGTTACACGGCTAGCGGGAGAAACGAGCAGTACTTC.

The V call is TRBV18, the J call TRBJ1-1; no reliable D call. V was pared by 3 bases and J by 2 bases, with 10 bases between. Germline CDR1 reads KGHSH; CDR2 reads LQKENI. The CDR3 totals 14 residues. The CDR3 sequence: CASSPENSNTEAFF. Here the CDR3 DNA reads TGTGCCAGCTCACCTGAGAACAGCAACACTGAAGCTTTCTTT.

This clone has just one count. The CDR3 is CASSTGGTSGRSEQYF. The CDR3 DNA sequence: TGTGCCAGCAGCACCGGGGGGACTAGCGGGAGAAGCGAGCAGTACTTC. This chain uses TRBV7-9 with TRBJ2-7, with 14 bases lining up with TRBD2. Germline lookup yields CDR1 SEHNR and CDR2 FQNEAQ (reference sequence). J was trimmed by 6 bases and V by 5 bases; bases with no gene match: 9. The CDR3 totals 16 residues.